The clone carrying this T cell receptor beta chain was detected a few times. The antigen remains undetermined. This table comes from immunoSEQ multiplex PCR, and its TCRdb copy is limited to in-frame clones, with some not included. Of 170,000 or so clones listed, approximately 93% are singletons. These data belong to a study of T cell responses to AZD1222 COVID-19 vaccine. V was shortened by 9 bases and J by 0 bases, with 11 bases between the two germline ends. Germline loops: CDR1 ENHRY, CDR2 SYGVKD. The CDR3 contains 14 residues. Study-level results: Increased Spike-specific TCR breadth and depth were observed after two AZD1222 doses. Spike regions recognized by vaccine-associated CD4 TCRs spanned the protein, led by 160-218 and 743-854.

This TCR was recovered from an adult in good health. Sequenced material: peripheral blood, taken on day 0 of AZD1222 vaccination. The chain recombines TRBV10-3 with TRBJ2-2; TRBD1 might be the D (6 bases). In DNA, the CDR3 is TGTGCCATTAGGACAGCCGCGAACACCGGGGAGCTGTTTTTT. Its translation: CAIRTAANTGELFF.